The present TCR beta chain was sequenced within a study of T-cell memory formation after mild COVID-19. Using its own MiXCR run on the 5' RACE reads, TCRdb lists one record per CDR3 protein. Altogether about 610,000 distinct CDR3 sequences are present, 15% to 20% being singletons, with the ten largest covering around 7.8%. In this sample, this clonotype turned up a few times. CDR1 and CDR2 (germline): SGHAT, FQNNGV. CDR3 size: 18 residues. Trimming removed 3 bases from V and 4 bases from J; junction bases left unmatched: 8. The source of this sequence is an adult woman who had mild COVID-19 (a few samples of this study predate the infection). Cell type and time point are not known. The sequencing sample was made of PBMCs or a T cell subset sorted from them (not recorded which). The V call is TRBV11-2, the J call TRBJ2-5, with TRBD2 identical over 16 bases. The CDR3 sequence: CASSFAGLAGGRGETQYF. The CDR3 DNA sequence: TGTGCCAGCAGCTTCGCGGGACTAGCGGGAGGGAGGGGAGAGACCCAGTACTTC.